These 15 T cell receptor beta chains were sequenced from one sample in a study of CD8+CD57+ T cells in acquired aplastic anemia. All patients picked for sequencing had shown, by flow cytometry, an expansion of CD8+CD57+ cells. Investigators profiled TCR beta VDJ and CDR3 from genomic DNA template. TCRdb re-called the reads with MiXCR, one entry per CDR3 protein. The sample yields about 120,000 distinct CDR3 sequences, 58% seen once. Source material: sorted CD4+, CD8+, or CD8+CD57+ T cells (not recorded which) from PBMCs. The receptor set was obtained from a human donor with aplastic anemia.

This clonotype has only one observation. This chain uses TRBV7-3 with TRBJ2-7; D is possibly TRBD1 (6 bases). The germline V and J ends were trimmed by 5 bases and 7 bases, with 12 bases remaining between them. In germline, CDR1 is SGHTA, CDR2 FQGTGA. The CDR3 spans 12 residues. The CDR3 loop reads CASSHWGREQYF. In DNA, the CDR3 is TGTGCCAGCAGCCATTGGGGGCGGGAGCAGTACTTC. Complete variable domain (other parts from reference TRBV7-3 and TRBJ2-7): GAGVSQTPSNKVTEKGKYVELRCDPISGHTALYWYRQSLGQGPEFLIYFQGTGAADDSGLPNDRFFAVRPEGSVSTLKIQRTERGDSAVYLCASSHWGREQYFGPGTRLTVT.

Details on this clonotype: Its ends do not fully match the called genes, so a read error is possible. The rearrangement uses TRBV19 and TRBJ1-6; D unresolved. CDR1 is LNHDA, CDR2 SQIVND, per germline (reference sequence). This CDR3 is 15 amino acids long. CDR3 in DNA: TGTGCCAGTAATATCTACCGGGAAACCAATTTACCCCTCCACTTT. The encoded protein is CASNIYRETNLPLHF. The full variable domain, completed using reference TRBV19 and TRBJ1-6, is DGGITQSPKYLFRKEGQNVTLSCEQNLNHDAMYWYRQDPGQGLRLIYYSQIVNDFQKGDIAEGYSVSREKKESFPLTVTSAQKNPTAFYLCASNIYRETNLPLHFGNGTRLTVT.

This clonotype was recorded at least ten times. This chain connects TRBV24-1 to TRBJ2-1, with 7 positions matching TRBD1. The germline CDR1 and CDR2 sequences are KGHDR and SFDVKD. Trimming took 1 base from V and 5 from J; bases not matched to a gene: 4. This CDR3 has 15 residues. The CDR3 loop reads CATSDFGTANNEQFF. The CDR3 nucleotides read TGTGCCACCAGTGATTTTGGGACAGCAAACAATGAGCAGTTCTTC.

This clonotype was counted many times. The chain couples TRBV5-1 to TRBJ2-5, with 8 bases aligning to TRBD2. The J segment lost 2 bases and the V segment lost 4 bases, leaving 10 bases of the junction unmatched. This CDR3 has 16 amino acids. The germline V gene encodes CDR1 SGHRS and CDR2 YFSETQ. The chain's CDR3 is CASSHGRAGGQETQYF. The CDR3 DNA reads TGCGCCAGCAGCCACGGGAGGGCGGGCGGACAAGAGACCCAGTACTTC.

The V and J genes are TRBV20-1 and TRBJ2-2, with 9 bases fitting TRBD2. J was trimmed by 1 base and V by 3 bases; bases with no gene match: 9. Germline V gives CDR1 DFQATT, CDR2 SNEGSKA (reference sequence). The length of the CDR3 is 17 residues. The DNA of the CDR3 is TGCAGTGCTAGGGGGACCCTAGCGGGGTTGAACACCGGGGAGCTGTTTTTT. Its translation is CSARGTLAGLNTGELFF.

This clonotype was counted between two and nine times. The chain couples TRBV6-1 to TRBJ2-7, with TRBD2 matching over 8 bases. This CDR3 comprises 18 residues. J lost 2 bases, V lost 6 bases, and 18 bases had no gene match. From germline, CDR1 is MNHNS and CDR2 SASEGT. This CDR3 reads CASSEDRGGLGTPYEQYF. CDR3 coding DNA: TGTGCCAGCAGCGAGGACCGGGGGGGACTAGGGACCCCCTACGAGCAGTACTTC.

The chain links TRBV6-6 to TRBJ1-3; D is unresolved. CDR1 MNHNY and CDR2 SVGAGI come from the germline V gene (reference sequence). The CDR3 length is 14 residues. The germline V and J ends were trimmed by 6 bases and 4 bases, with 13 bases remaining between them. The CDR3, as DNA: TGTGCCAGCAGGAAAACCCCACAGGGAAACACCATATATTTT. Its translation is CASRKTPQGNTIYF.

This chain links TRBV20-1 with TRBJ1-2; tentative D call: TRBD1 (6 bases). V dropped 5 bases and J dropped 4 bases, with 14 bases sitting between them. Germline CDR1 and CDR2: DFQATT and SNEGSKA (reference sequence). This CDR3 is built from 13 residues. The CDR3 region has the DNA TGCAGTGCTTGGGCTCAGGGGCGCTATGGCTACACCTTC. It codes for CSAWAQGRYGYTF.

The chain carries TRBV7-2 and TRBJ2-5; D is undetermined. This CDR3 is 12 amino acids long. V was shortened by 5 bases and J by 5 bases, with 9 bases between the two germline ends. The germline V gene encodes CDR1 SGHTA and CDR2 FQGNSA. CDR3: CASSLRTETQYF. In nucleotides, the CDR3 is TGTGCCAGCAGCCTCCGAACGGAGACCCAGTACTTC.

The table lists this clonotype with a count of one. The germline gene is not matched at one end of the junction; a read error may be the cause. This rearrangement joins TRBV7-9 to TRBJ2-7, with TRBD2 matching 7 bases. CDR3 size: 13 residues. Per the germline V gene, CDR1 is SEHNR and CDR2 is FQNEAQ (reference sequence). The CDR3: CASSHSGARAGDF. CDR3 sequence (DNA): TGTGCCAGCAGCCATTCCGGCGCGCGTGCGGGAGACTTC.

This clonotype came up many times. The chain employs TRBV24-1 and TRBJ2-5; 9 bases align to TRBD2. V shed 4 bases, J shed 5 bases, and the junction held 10 bases outside the gene matches. The CDR3 covers 16 residues. The V gene's germline CDR1 is KGHDR and CDR2 SFDVKD. Written as DNA, the CDR3 is TGTGCCACCAGTGAACCCTATAGCGGGAGCGGGGAGACCCAGTACTTC. Its translation: CATSEPYSGSGETQYF.

The rearrangement uses TRBV12-3 or TRBV12-4 and TRBJ1-3, with D unresolved. This CDR3 region has 13 residues. The V gene lost 3 bases and the J gene lost 2 bases, with 5 bases spanning the gap. The DNA for the CDR3 is TGTGCCAGCAGTTTTTTTCCTGGAAACACCATATATTTT. This translates into CASSFFPGNTIYF.

This clonotype came up a few times. The rearrangement joins TRBV29-1 to TRBJ1-1; D is ambiguous. This CDR3 is 11 amino acids long. The germline V gene encodes CDR1 SQVTM and CDR2 ANQGSEA. Trimming removed 4 bases at V and 5 bases at J, with 8 bases between. CDR3 region: CSVAWGTEAFF. DNA of the CDR3: TGCAGCGTTGCGTGGGGTACTGAAGCTTTCTTT.

The V gene is TRBV29-1, the J gene TRBJ2-5; 8 bases fit TRBD1. V was pared by 6 bases and J by 2 bases, with 5 bases of the junction left unmatched. Germline V gene lookup returns CDR1 SQVTM and CDR2 ANQGSEA. This CDR3 is 13 amino acids long. CDR3 coding DNA: TGCAGCGTAGATACAGGGGGGCAAGAGACCCAGTACTTC. Translating it yields CSVDTGGQETQYF. Complete variable domain (other parts from reference TRBV29-1 and TRBJ2-5): SAVISQKPSRDICQRGTSLTIQCQVDSQVTMMFWYRQQPGQSLTLIATANQGSEATYESGFVIDKFPISRPNLTFSTLTVSNMSPEDSSIYLCSVDTGGQETQYFGPGTRLLVL.

The chain combines TRBV24-1 with TRBJ2-1; no clear D. V was shortened by 1 base and J by 10 bases, with 10 bases between the two germline ends. The length of the CDR3 is 13 residues. Looked up from germline, CDR1 is KGHDR and CDR2 is SFDVKD. As DNA, the CDR3 is TGTGCCACCAGTGATTTCGGGCTAGGCGAGCAGTTCTTC. It encodes CATSDFGLGEQFF.